This entry features one T cell receptor (beta chain) sequence. Its target is unknown. The CDR3 is 14 amino acids. Germline CDR1 reads SNHLY; CDR2 reads FYNNEI. V was clipped by 6 bases and J by 6 bases; unmatched bases: 9. This sample is drawn from a study of T cell responses to AZD1222 COVID-19 vaccine. Study conclusions and caveats: Among those given AZD1222, only five or six were seropositive at baseline. Donor demographics were predominantly white British with a female majority; clonal diversity may be underestimated.

TCRdb keeps only in-frame clones here, not all; method: immunoSEQ multiplex PCR. The sample contains roughly 40,000 clones, approximately 89% of which appear only once. V usage is TRBV2 and J usage is TRBJ1-2; 8 bases line up with TRBD1. The material sequenced was peripheral blood, taken 28 days after the second AZD1222 dose. This receptor was obtained from an adult who received the AZD1222 COVID-19 vaccine. DNA for the CDR3: TGTGCCAGCAGCCAGGGACAGGCGGGGCATGGCTACACCTTC. Translated, it gives CASSQGQAGHGYTF.